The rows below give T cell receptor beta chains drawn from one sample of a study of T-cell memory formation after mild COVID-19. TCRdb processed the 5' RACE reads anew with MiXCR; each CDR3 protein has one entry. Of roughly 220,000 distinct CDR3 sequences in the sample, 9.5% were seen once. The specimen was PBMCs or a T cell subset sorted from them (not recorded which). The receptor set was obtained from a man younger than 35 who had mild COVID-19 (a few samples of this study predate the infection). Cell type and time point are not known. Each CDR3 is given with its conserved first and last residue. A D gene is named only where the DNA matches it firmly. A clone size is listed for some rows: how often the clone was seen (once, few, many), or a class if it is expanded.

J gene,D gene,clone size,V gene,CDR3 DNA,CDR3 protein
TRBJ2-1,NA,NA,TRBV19,TGTGCCAGTAGTACGATCGGGCGTGGAAGCTCCTACAATGAGCAGTTCTTC,CASSTIGRGSSYNEQFF
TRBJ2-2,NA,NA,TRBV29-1,TGCAGCGTTGAGTCAACGAACACCGGGGAGCTGTTTTTT,CSVESTNTGELFF
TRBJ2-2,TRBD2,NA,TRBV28,TGTGCCAGCGGACTAGAGAGAACCGGGGAGCTGTTTTTT,CASGLERTGELFF
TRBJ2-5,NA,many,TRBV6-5,TGTGCCAGCAGACGGGGGGCGAGCGGGTGGGGGGAGACCCAGTACTTC,CASRRGASGWGETQYF
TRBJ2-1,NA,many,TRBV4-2,TGTGCCAGCAGCCAAGATTCCCCGGGAGCCTACAATGAGCAGTTCTTC,CASSQDSPGAYNEQFF
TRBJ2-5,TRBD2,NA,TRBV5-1,TGCGCCAGCACCCGAGGACTAGCCCAAGAGACCCAGTACTTC,CASTRGLAQETQYF
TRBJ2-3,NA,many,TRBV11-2,TGTGCCAGCAGCTCACCCCGCGGCCGGGGTACGCAGTATTTT,CASSSPRGRGTQYF
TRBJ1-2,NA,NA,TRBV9,TGTGCCAGCAGCGTAGCTTTTGCCTATGGCTACACCTTC,CASSVAFAYGYTF
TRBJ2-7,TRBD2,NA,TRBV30,TGTGCCTGGTCGGATAGGCGGGGGGTCTACGAGCAGTACTTC,CAWSDRRGVYEQYF
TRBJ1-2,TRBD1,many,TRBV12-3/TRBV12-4,TGTGCCAGCGGTCGGGATTGGCCAGTCAGGGGGAAGGACTATGGCTACACCTTC,CASGRDWPVRGKDYGYTF
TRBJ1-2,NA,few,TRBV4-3,TGCGCCAGCAGCCACAGGACTACGGAGTCTAACTATGGCTACACCTTC,CASSHRTTESNYGYTF
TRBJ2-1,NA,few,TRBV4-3,TGCGCCAGCAGCCAAGGGACAGAGTACAATGAGCAGTTCTTC,CASSQGTEYNEQFF
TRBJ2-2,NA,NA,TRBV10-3,TGTGCCATCAGTCCCATGGGGCGTTTTAGCACCGGGGAGCTGTTTTTT,CAISPMGRFSTGELFF
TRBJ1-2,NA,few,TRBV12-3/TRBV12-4,TGTGCCAGCAGTTTAGGAGAGGCCAGAGCCTACACCTTC,CASSLGEARAYTF
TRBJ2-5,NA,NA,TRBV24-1,TGTGCCACCAGTGGGGGTTCTGGAGAGACCCAGTACTTC,CATSGGSGETQYF
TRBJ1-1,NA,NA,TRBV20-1,TGCAGTGCTAGCGTCAGGGGAATAACCACTGAAGCTTTCTTT,CSASVRGITTEAFF
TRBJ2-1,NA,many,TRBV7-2,TGTGCCAGCAGCCAGTACTCGATGGATGAGCAGTTCTTC,CASSQYSMDEQFF
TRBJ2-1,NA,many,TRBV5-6,TGTGCCAGCAGCCAGTTGAGCTCCTACAATGAGCAGTTCTTC,CASSQLSSYNEQFF
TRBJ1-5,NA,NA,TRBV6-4,TGTGCCAGCAGTGAGTTCCCCGATAGCAATCAGCCCCAGCATTTT,CASSEFPDSNQPQHF
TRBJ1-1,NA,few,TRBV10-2,TGCGCCAGCACCGTGCCGGGACGGGGGACCACTGAAGCTTTCTTT,CASTVPGRGTTEAFF
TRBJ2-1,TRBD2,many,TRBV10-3,TGTGCCATCAGTGGGCCAGGGCCAGCGGGGGGGCCAGATGAGCAGTTCTTC,CAISGPGPAGGPDEQFF
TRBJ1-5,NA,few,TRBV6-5,TGTGCCAGCAGCCACCCAGATCAGCCCCAGCATTTT,CASSHPDQPQHF
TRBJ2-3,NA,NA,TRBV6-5,TGTGCCAGCAGTTACTCCGGCAGGGTTTGGGATACGCAGTATTTT,CASSYSGRVWDTQYF
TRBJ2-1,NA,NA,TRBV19,TGTGCCAGTAGTATATTATACAATGAGCAGTTCTTC,CASSILYNEQFF
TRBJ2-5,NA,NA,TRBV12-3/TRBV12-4,TGTGCCAGCAAATTTTCTGGGGGTTCGGAGACCCAGTACTTC,CASKFSGGSETQYF
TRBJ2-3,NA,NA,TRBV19,TGTGCCAGTAGGAGGAGGGCAGGAGCTCCAGATACGCAGTATTTT,CASRRRAGAPDTQYF
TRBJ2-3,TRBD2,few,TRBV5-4,TGTGCCAGCAGCTGGAACCCGGGACTAGCGGGGGAAGATACGCAGTATTTT,CASSWNPGLAGEDTQYF
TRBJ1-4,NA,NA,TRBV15,TGTGCCACCAGCAGAGTATCAGGGGCGGGTGAAAAACTGTTTTTT,CATSRVSGAGEKLFF
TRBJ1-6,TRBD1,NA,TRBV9,TGTGCCAGCAGCCCCCAGGGACAGGGGGCCTCACCCCTCCACTTT,CASSPQGQGASPLHF
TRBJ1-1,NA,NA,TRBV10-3,TGTGCCACCAAAGGGGGGGACACTGAAGCTTTCTTT,CATKGGDTEAFF
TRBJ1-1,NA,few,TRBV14,TGTGCCAGCAGCCGCCAGAGGAACACTGAAGCTTTCTTT,CASSRQRNTEAFF
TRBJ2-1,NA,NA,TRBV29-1,TGCAGCGTTGAACGTTTCGACGGGTACAATGAGCAGTTCTTC,CSVERFDGYNEQFF
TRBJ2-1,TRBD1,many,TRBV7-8,TGTGCCAGCAGCCCAATACAATTCACAGGGGATGAGCAGTTCTTC,CASSPIQFTGDEQFF
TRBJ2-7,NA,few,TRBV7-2,TGTGCCAGCAGTCAAGCAGGGACCCGGACCTACGAGCAGTACTTC,CASSQAGTRTYEQYF
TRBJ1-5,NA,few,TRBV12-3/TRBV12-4,TGTGCCAGCAGTTCCCAACGTGATCAGCCCCAGCATTTT,CASSSQRDQPQHF
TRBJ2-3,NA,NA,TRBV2,TGTGCCAGCAGTGCTAGGACAGTCACAGATACGCAGTATTTT,CASSARTVTDTQYF
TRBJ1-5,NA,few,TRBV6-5,TGTGCCAGCAGAGGGGGAGATCAGCCCCAGCATTTT,CASRGGDQPQHF
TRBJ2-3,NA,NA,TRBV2,TGTGCCAGCATTGGCCAGCGGAGCACAGATACGCAGTATTTT,CASIGQRSTDTQYF
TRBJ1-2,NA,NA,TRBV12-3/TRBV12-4,TGTGCCAGCAGTTTCATGGGCCATAACTATGGCTACACCTTC,CASSFMGHNYGYTF
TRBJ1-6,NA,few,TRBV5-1,TGCGCCAGCAGCTCGGGCGTTTTGAATTCACCCCTCCACTTT,CASSSGVLNSPLHF
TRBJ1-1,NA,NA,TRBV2,TGTGCCAGTTATGTCACCTCAGGGATTATGGCTGAAGCTTTCTTT,CASYVTSGIMAEAFF
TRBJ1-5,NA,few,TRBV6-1,TGTGCCAGCAGTGAAAAGAAGACAGGAGAACAGCCCCAGCATTTT,CASSEKKTGEQPQHF
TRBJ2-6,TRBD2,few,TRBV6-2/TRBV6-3,TGTGCCAGCAGTTACAACGCGCGGGGGGCCCGCACGTCGGGGGCCAACGTCCTGACTTTC,CASSYNARGARTSGANVLTF
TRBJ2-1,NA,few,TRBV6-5,TGTGCCAGCAGTTCCCTCAATTTTCTGGGGCAGTTCTTC,CASSSLNFLGQFF
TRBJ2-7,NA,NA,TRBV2,TGTGCCGGCTCACGGGATTACCTACGAGTGAAGTACTTC,CAGSRDYLRVKYF
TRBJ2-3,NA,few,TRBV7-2,TGTGCCAGCAGCTTAGAGCCCGGGGGTTTAGCAGATACGCAGTATTTT,CASSLEPGGLADTQYF
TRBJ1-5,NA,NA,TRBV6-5,TGTGCCAGCAGTGTATCAGGGAATAGCAATCAGCCCCAGCATTTT,CASSVSGNSNQPQHF
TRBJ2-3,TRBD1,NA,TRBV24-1,TGTGCCACCAGTGTACAGGGGACAGATACGCAGTATTTT,CATSVQGTDTQYF
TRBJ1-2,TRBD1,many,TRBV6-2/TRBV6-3,TGTGCCAGCATCCCGGACAGGCCGGAGGGCCCCGGCTACACCTTC,CASIPDRPEGPGYTF
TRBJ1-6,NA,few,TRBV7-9,TGTGCCAGCAGCTTAGGGGAGCTCCAGACCCTCCACTTT,CASSLGELQTLHF
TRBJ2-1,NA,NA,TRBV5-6,NA,CASSLPGAVLRNEQFF
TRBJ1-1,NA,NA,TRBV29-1,TGCAGCGTTATCAGGTCAATGAACACTGAAGCTTTCTTT,CSVIRSMNTEAFF